Sequencing of this T cell receptor beta chain was carried out in a study of cytomegalovirus exposure and HLA in healthy donors. Across the study: The same platform was used for the 100 to 150 validation repertoires as for the 666 first-cohort repertoires, as reported in a later analysis. General study findings and limits: Using the classifier, cytomegalovirus status was reportedly diagnosed with high specificity and sensitivity. 164 TCR beta chains were listed as cytomegalovirus-associated.

Donors were drawn from the approximately 110-subject validation cohort, separate from the approximately 680-subject first cohort. The CDR3 runs to 17 residues. Germline lookup yields CDR1 MNHEY and CDR2 SMNVEV (reference sequence). Trimming cost V 6 bases and J 8 bases, with 28 bases left between them. This clone came up once. Its antigen is unidentified. Generated by immunoSEQ multiplex PCR, the TCRdb table keeps only in-frame clones and is missing some. Among approximately 65,000 clones, roughly 96% were seen once, and the ten largest hold 2% to 2.5%. The chain employs TRBV27 and TRBJ1-2; D not resolved. The sequence derives from a man aged 18 to 35 in good health and CMV-seronegative. The sequenced sample consisted of PBMCs. The CDR3 coding sequence is TGTGCCAGCAGCCCTAAACGACCGGGCCCCCGGGAAGGGGGCTACACCTTC. This codes for CASSPKRPGPREGGYTF.